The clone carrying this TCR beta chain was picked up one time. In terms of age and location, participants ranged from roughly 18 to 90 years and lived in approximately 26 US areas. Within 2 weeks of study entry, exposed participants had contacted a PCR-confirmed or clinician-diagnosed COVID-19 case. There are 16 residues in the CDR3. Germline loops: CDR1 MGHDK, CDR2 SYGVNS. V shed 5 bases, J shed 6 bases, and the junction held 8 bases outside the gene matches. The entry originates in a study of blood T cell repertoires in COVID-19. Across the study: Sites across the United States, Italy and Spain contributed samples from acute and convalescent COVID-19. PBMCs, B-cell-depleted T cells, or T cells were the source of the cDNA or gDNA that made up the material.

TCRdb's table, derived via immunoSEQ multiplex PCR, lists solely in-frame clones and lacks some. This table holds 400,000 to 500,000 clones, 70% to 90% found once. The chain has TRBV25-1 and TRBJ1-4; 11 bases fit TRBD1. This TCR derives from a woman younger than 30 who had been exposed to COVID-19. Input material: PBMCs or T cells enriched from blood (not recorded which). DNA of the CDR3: TGTGCCAGCAGTAGGGGTGGGGGACAGGGGGATGAAAAACTGTTTTTT. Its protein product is CASSRGGGQGDEKLFF.